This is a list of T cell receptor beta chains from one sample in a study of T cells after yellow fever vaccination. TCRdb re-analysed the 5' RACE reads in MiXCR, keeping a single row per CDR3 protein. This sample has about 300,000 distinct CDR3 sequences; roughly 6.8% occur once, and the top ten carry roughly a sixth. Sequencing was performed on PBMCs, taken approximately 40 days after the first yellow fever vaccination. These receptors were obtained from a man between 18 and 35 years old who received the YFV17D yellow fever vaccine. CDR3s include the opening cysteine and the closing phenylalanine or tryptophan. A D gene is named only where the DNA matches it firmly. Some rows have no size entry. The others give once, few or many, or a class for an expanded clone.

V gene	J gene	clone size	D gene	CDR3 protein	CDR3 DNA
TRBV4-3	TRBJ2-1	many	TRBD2	CASSQEASGFNEQFF	TGCGCCAGCAGCCAAGAGGCTAGCGGGTTCAATGAGCAGTTCTTC
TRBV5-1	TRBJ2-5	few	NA	CASRAHQETQYF	TGCGCCAGCAGGGCACACCAAGAGACCCAGTACTTC
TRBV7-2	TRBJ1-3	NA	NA	CASSPSRDTGNTIYF	TGTGCCAGCAGCCCTAGCCGGGACACTGGAAACACCATATATTTT
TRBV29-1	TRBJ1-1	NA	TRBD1	CSADRGLNTEAFF	TGCAGCGCGGACAGGGGGCTGAACACTGAAGCTTTCTTT
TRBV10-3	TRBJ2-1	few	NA	CAISQALEQFF	TGTGCCATCAGTCAGGCTTTGGAGCAGTTCTTC
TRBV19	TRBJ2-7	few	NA	CASSMGVGQSHYYEQYF	TGTGCCAGTAGTATGGGGGTCGGACAGTCGCACTACTACGAGCAGTACTTC
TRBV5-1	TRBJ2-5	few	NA	CASSHEGGRRGETQYF	TGCGCCAGCAGCCACGAGGGGGGCCGCAGAGGAGAGACCCAGTACTTC
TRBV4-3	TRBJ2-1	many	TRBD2	CASSQGRTSGGHGEQFF	TGCGCCAGCAGCCAAGGAAGGACTAGCGGGGGGCATGGTGAGCAGTTCTTC
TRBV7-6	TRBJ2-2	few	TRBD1	CASNLGRERGLGDTGELFF	TGTGCCAGCAACTTAGGCCGGGAAAGGGGGCTTGGGGACACCGGGGAGCTGTTTTTT
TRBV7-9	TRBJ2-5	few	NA	CASSSTVEETQYF	TGTGCCAGCAGCTCGACAGTCGAAGAGACCCAGTACTTC
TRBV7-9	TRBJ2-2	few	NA	CASRTGTPTTGELFF	TGTGCCAGCAGAACTGGGACTCCGACTACCGGGGAGCTGTTTTTT
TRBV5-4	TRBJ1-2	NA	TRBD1	CASSSSKGQGKGYTF	TGTGCCAGCAGCTCTTCAAAGGGACAGGGTAAAGGCTACACCTTC
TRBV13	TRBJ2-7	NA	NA	CASSLAVGGAHEQYF	TGTGCCAGCAGCTTAGCGGTTGGAGGGGCTCACGAGCAGTACTTC
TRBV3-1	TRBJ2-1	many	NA	CASSPRVSSYNEQFF	TGTGCCAGCAGCCCCAGGGTCAGCTCCTACAATGAGCAGTTCTTC
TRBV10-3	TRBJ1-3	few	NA	CAIVGGTSGNTIYF	TGTGCCATCGTAGGAGGGACCTCTGGAAACACCATATATTTT
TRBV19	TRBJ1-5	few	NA	CASSISIGNNQPQHF	TGTGCCAGTAGTATCTCAATTGGGAACAATCAGCCCCAGCATTTT
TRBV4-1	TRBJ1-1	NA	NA	CASSQDVMGYTEAFF	TGCGCCAGCAGCCAAGATGTAATGGGTTACACTGAAGCTTTCTTT
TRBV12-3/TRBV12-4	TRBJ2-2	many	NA	CASSFSLNTGELFF	TGTGCCAGCAGTTTTTCGTTGAACACCGGGGAGCTGTTTTTT
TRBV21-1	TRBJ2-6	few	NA	CASSKAGPTGSGANVLTF	TGTGCCAGCAGCAAGGCAGGACCCACAGGCTCTGGGGCCAACGTCCTGACTTTC
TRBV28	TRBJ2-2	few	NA	CAVLTGASTGELFF	TGTGCCGTCCTGACGGGTGCCTCCACCGGGGAGCTGTTTTTT
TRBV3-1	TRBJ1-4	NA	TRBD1	CATRGQGSEKLFF	TGTGCCACCCGGGGACAGGGCTCAGAAAAACTGTTTTTT
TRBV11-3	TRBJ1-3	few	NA	CASSLVRGHSGNTIYF	TGTGCCAGCAGCTTAGTTAGGGGCCACTCTGGAAACACCATATATTTT